This T cell receptor beta chain was observed in a study of blood T cell repertoires in COVID-19. Overall study: The origin of the acute and convalescent COVID-19 samples was the United States, Italy and Spain. T cells, B-cell-depleted T cells, or PBMCs supplied cDNA or gDNA.

The CDR3 sequence is 14 residues long. CDR1 is MDHEN, CDR2 SYDVKM, per germline. V lost 4 bases and J 2 bases, leaving 8 bases between the germline ends. In the original processing: Reference gene primer amplification gave estimated nucleated cell counts. Method: immunoSEQ multiplex PCR; TCRdb's copy keeps in-frame clones and lacks some. The V and J calls and the clone size are those of that table, but D and trimming were determined from the DNA. The sample consists of more than 90,000 clones, 72% of them appearing once. This sequence joins TRBV28 and TRBJ1-4, with D unresolved. Sequenced: peripheral blood. The receptor was isolated from a woman in her sixties in a cohort sampled during active or convalescent COVID-19. The CDR3 spells CASSYRGTNEKLFF. The CDR3 DNA reads TGTGCCAGCAGTTATCGCGGGACTAATGAAAAACTGTTTTTT.